This record looks at one T cell receptor (beta chain) sequence and its context. This entry is derived from a study of technical replicates of blood from several donors. Looked up from germline, CDR1 is SGDLS and CDR2 is YYNGEE. CDR3 length: 16 amino acids. The V segment lost 4 bases and the J segment 2 bases; nucleotides outside the gene matches: 10. Libraries were prepared by immunoSEQ multiplex PCR; TCRdb keeps only in-frame clonotypes and omits some of them. The table has fewer than 65,000 clones, about 87% seen once. Specimen: PBMCs. The source is a human donor in good health. Some clones in this sample may be carry-over from other donors' samples. This sequence joins TRBV9 and TRBJ2-7; 9 bases align to TRBD1. This CDR3 reads CASSPRSGTGTYEQYF. DNA for the CDR3: TGTGCCAGCAGCCCCCGCTCCGGGACAGGGACCTACGAGCAGTACTTC.